The 30 T cell receptor beta chains below were found in one sample sequenced in a study of Ad26.COV2.S vaccination and SARS-CoV-2 variants. The data were produced by immunoSEQ multiplex PCR, yet TCRdb's version contains in-frame clones alone and is incomplete. The profile covers about 320,000 clones, with around four fifths appearing a single time and 2% to 2.5% taken by the ten largest. Described treatment: over 15 received Ad26.COV2.S at low or high dose, single or two shots; about 5 received placebo; per-sample allocation not given. Sampling took place 63 days after the first vaccine or placebo injection. The input for sequencing was peripheral blood, taken in a trial of Ad26.COV2.S vaccine versus placebo. Receptors were obtained from a person between 18 and 59 years old who received the Ad26.COV2.S COVID-19 vaccine or a placebo.

This chain connects TRBV3-1 (or the pseudogene TRBV3-2) to TRBJ2-7; 7 bases are shared with TRBD1. The germline V gene encodes CDR1 LGHDT and CDR2 YNNKEL (reference sequence). The CDR3 runs 14 residues. Trimming at V came to 5 bases and at J to 0 bases, leaving 4 bases not matched to a gene. Here the CDR3 DNA reads TGTGCCAGCAGCATATGGGACAGCTCCTACGAGCAGTACTTC. It translates to CASSIWDSSYEQYF.

In this sample, this clone turned up once. The gene calls are TRBV9 and TRBJ2-2, with TRBD2 as a possible D gene (6 bases). This CDR3 has 15 residues. V gave up 3 bases and J gave up 7 bases, with 16 bases separating them. The germline gives CDR1 SGDLS, CDR2 YYNGEE. CDR3 in DNA: TGTGCCAGCAGCGAGGACTCTCGGGACTTCGGGGAGCTGTTTTTT. Translating it yields CASSEDSRDFGELFF.

The rearrangement joins TRBV28 to TRBJ2-4, with no clear D. Per germline, CDR1 MDHEN and CDR2 SYDVKM. The CDR3 has 15 amino acids. Trimming pared 3 bases from V and 2 bases from J, leaving 11 bases between. The CDR3 region has the DNA TGTGCCAGCAGTTTTTATTTGGGGACCAAAAACATTCAGTACTTC. It specifies CASSFYLGTKNIQYF.

The chain recombines TRBV7-5 with TRBJ2-1; the DNA was not used to check the table's D call, TRBD2. TRBV7-5 corresponds to a pseudogene. The length of the CDR3 is 16 residues. CDR3 nucleotides: TGTGCCAGAAGCTTTTATGAGGCGGGCGGGCACAATGAGCAGTTCTTC. It codes for CARSFYEAGGHNEQFF.

The chain joins TRBV29-1 to TRBJ2-5; TRBD2 aligns across 8 bases. The germline V gene has CDR1 SQVTM and CDR2 ANQGSEA. Trimming cost V 6 bases and J 1 base; bases outside gene matches: 19. The CDR3 consists of 18 residues. Here the CDR3 DNA reads TGCAGCGTCCCTTCCCGGGTCCCTTCGAGCGGGGGCCAAGAGACCCAGTACTTC. It codes for CSVPSRVPSSGGQETQYF.

V is TRBV5-1 and J is TRBJ2-5; 7 bases fit TRBD1. The CDR3 covers 14 residues. V was clipped by 4 bases and J by 2 bases; unmatched bases: 5. The germline V gene encodes CDR1 SGHRS and CDR2 YFSETQ. The CDR3 nucleotides are TGCGCCAGCAGCCTTGGACAGGTACAAGAGACCCAGTACTTC. Its protein is CASSLGQVQETQYF.

This chain joins TRBV6-6 and TRBJ2-3; D remains unclear. Trimming pared 6 bases from V and 2 bases from J, leaving 12 bases between. This CDR3 comprises 14 residues. Germline-derived CDR1 and CDR2 are MNHNY and SVGAGI (reference sequence). The CDR3 loop reads CASSVSTLTDTQYF. CDR3 in DNA: TGTGCCAGCAGCGTCTCTACCCTCACAGATACGCAGTATTTT.

The J gene is TRBJ2-3, the V gene TRBV5-8; 9 bases fit TRBD2. The CDR3 runs 15 residues. Germline CDR1 and CDR2: SGHTS and YDEGEE. Trimming at V came to 2 bases and at J to 3 bases, leaving 4 bases not matched to a gene. The chain's CDR3 is CASSFRGLATDTQYF. The CDR3 coding sequence is TGTGCCAGCAGCTTCCGAGGACTAGCGACAGATACGCAGTATTTT.

This clone has just one count. The rearrangement links TRBV10-3 to TRBJ2-7, with unresolved D. The CDR3 covers 12 residues. From germline, CDR1 is ENHRY and CDR2 SYGVKD. With 3 bases removed from V and 8 bases from J, the gap between germline ends came to 11 bases. CDR3 nucleotides: TGTGCCATCAGTGACATCCAAGGCAAGCAGTACTTC. The encoded protein is CAISDIQGKQYF.

V and J are TRBV19 and TRBJ2-3; D unresolved. Deletions cut 3 bases from V and 2 bases from J, with 9 bases between. In germline, CDR1 is LNHDA, CDR2 SQIVND (reference sequence). The length of the CDR3 is 14 residues. Written as DNA, the CDR3 is TGTGCCAGTAGTATGACCAGTTACACAGATACGCAGTATTTT. This translates into CASSMTSYTDTQYF.

The rearrangement joins TRBV4-1 to TRBJ1-1, with a weak D call TRBD1 (5 bases). This CDR3 spans 18 amino acids. Germline CDR1 reads MGHRA; CDR2 reads YSYEKL. V lost 5 bases to trimming and J lost 1 base, with 23 bases between them. The CDR3 DNA follows: TGCGCCAGCAGCGGGGCCGGAACAGGTTTTGGAGCGAACACTGAAGCTTTCTTT. Protein sequence: CASSGAGTGFGANTEAFF.

The chain combines TRBV6-5 with TRBJ2-7; a weak D match, TRBD1 (6 bases). The CDR3 is 12 residues long. Germline lookup yields CDR1 MNHEY and CDR2 SVGAGI. Trimming stripped 8 bases from V and 2 bases from J, with 10 bases between. The DNA for the CDR3 is TGTGCCAGCCGACAGGACCCCTACGAGCAGTACTTC. Protein: CASRQDPYEQYF.

This CDR3 is CASSQRDTPNTEAFF. In DNA, the CDR3 is TGCGCCAGCAGCCAACGGGACACCCCGAACACTGAAGCTTTCTTT. V and J are TRBV4-1 and TRBJ1-1; TRBD1 might be the D (6 bases). The CDR3 is 15 amino acids. Trimming left V 2 bases short and J 1 base short, with 11 bases between. Germline V gene sequence: CDR1 MGHRA, CDR2 YSYEKL.

J is TRBJ1-4 and V is TRBV7-2, with D hard to call. The CDR3 length is 15 residues. Trimming removed 2 bases at V and 2 bases at J, with 9 bases between. Germline CDR1 is SGHTA and CDR2 is FQGNSA. CDR3 bases: TGTGCCAGCAGCTTATTCCTGGACACTAATGAAAAACTGTTTTTT. It specifies CASSLFLDTNEKLFF. Complete variable domain (other parts from reference TRBV7-2 and TRBJ1-4): GAGVSQSPSNKVTEKGKDVELRCDPISGHTALYWYRQSLGQGLEFLIYFQGNSAPDKSGLPSDRFSAERTGGSVSTLTIQRTQQEDSAVYLCASSLFLDTNEKLFFGSGTQLSVL.

The gene calls are TRBV28 and TRBJ2-5; no firm D call. Germline-derived CDR1 and CDR2 are MDHEN and SYDVKM. V gave up 1 base and J gave up 0 bases, with 3 bases separating them. This CDR3 has 13 residues. The CDR3 loop is CASSLSHQETQYF. Written as DNA, the CDR3 is TGTGCCAGCAGTTTATCTCACCAAGAGACCCAGTACTTC.

The rearrangement links TRBV10-3 to TRBJ2-7; 8 positions agree with TRBD2. With 4 bases clipped from V and 0 bases from J, the junction kept 8 bases outside the gene matches. In germline, CDR1 is ENHRY, CDR2 SYGVKD. The CDR3 loop spans 16 amino acids. CDR3: CAISARGGLSSYEQYF. The CDR3 nucleotides read TGTGCCATCAGTGCACGGGGGGGTCTGAGCTCCTACGAGCAGTACTTC.

About this clone: The same CDR3 also results from other DNA sequences found in this sample. The chain is built from TRBV7-8 and TRBJ1-5; D remains ambiguous. The CDR3 is made up of 13 amino acids. Trimming pared 3 bases from V and 0 bases from J, leaving 3 bases between. Germline CDR1 and CDR2: SGHVS and FQNEAQ. CDR3 region: CASSLDSNQPQHF. The CDR3 nucleotides are TGTGCCAGCAGCTTGGATAGCAATCAGCCCCAGCATTTT.

The rearrangement uses TRBV10-3 and TRBJ1-6, with D maybe TRBD1 (6 bases). CDR3 length: 13 residues. Trimming removed 10 bases from V and 6 bases from J, with 13 bases in between. Per the germline V gene, CDR1 is ENHRY and CDR2 is SYGVKD. The CDR3 is CATQGQSNSPLHF. The CDR3 DNA is TGTGCCACCCAAGGACAGAGTAATTCACCCCTCCACTTT.

This clone has a single count. The chain recombines TRBV19 with TRBJ2-3, with D possibly called TRBD1 or TRBD2 (5 bases each). Germline CDR1 and CDR2: LNHDA and SQIVND (reference sequence). V dropped 10 bases and J dropped 5 bases, with 19 bases sitting between them. The CDR3 covers 14 residues. The CDR3 here is CATRARGREDTQYF. For the CDR3, the DNA is TGTGCCACCCGGGCCCGGGGCCGGGAAGATACGCAGTATTTT. The full variable domain, rest sourced from reference TRBV19 and TRBJ2-3, is DGGITQSPKYLFRKEGQNVTLSCEQNLNHDAMYWYRQDPGQGLRLIYYSQIVNDFQKGDIAEGYSVSREKKESFPLTVTSAQKNPTAFYLCATRARGREDTQYFGPGTRLTVL.

The chain joins TRBV11-2 to TRBJ2-3, with D possibly TRBD2 on 6 matching bases. The CDR3 runs 13 residues. Germline CDR1 is SGHAT and CDR2 is FQNNGV. With 6 bases removed from V and 4 bases from J, the gap between germline ends came to 11 bases. This chain's CDR3 is CASRYSGADTQYF. The CDR3 DNA is TGTGCCAGCAGGTATAGCGGCGCAGATACGCAGTATTTT. The full variable domain, completed using reference TRBV11-2 and TRBJ2-3, is EAGVAQSPRYKIIEKRQSVAFWCNPISGHATLYWYQQILGQGPKLLIQFQNNGVVDDSQLPKDRFSAERLKGVDSTLKIQPAKLEDSAVYLCASRYSGADTQYFGPGTRLTVL.

This chain joins TRBV18 and TRBJ2-7; 8 bases fit TRBD2. Germline assignment: CDR1 KGHSH and CDR2 LQKENI. The CDR3 is 16 residues long. V lost 2 bases and J lost 0; bases outside the gene matches: 6. In DNA, the CDR3 is TGTGCCAGCTCACCATCGGCGGCGGGGGGCTCCTACGAGCAGTACTTC. Encoded protein: CASSPSAAGGSYEQYF.

The rearrangement uses TRBV30 and TRBJ1-4, with D maybe TRBD1 (6 bases). The CDR3 contains 13 residues. Per germline, CDR1 GTSNPN and CDR2 SVGIG (reference sequence). V was trimmed by 3 bases and J by 7 bases, leaving 12 bases between them. CDR3 sequence reads: CAWRSGQLEKLFF. The CDR3 DNA reads TGTGCCTGGAGGTCGGGACAACTTGAAAAACTGTTTTTT.

The V call is TRBV2, the J call TRBJ2-3; D may be TRBD1 (5 bases). Germline CDR1 SNHLY, CDR2 FYNNEI. Trimming took off 6 bases at V and 6 bases at J, with 7 bases between the two ends. This CDR3 spans 11 amino acids. CDR3 in DNA: TGTGCCAGCAGAGCAGGGGATACGCAGTATTTT. It specifies CASRAGDTQYF.

V and J are TRBV3-1 (or the pseudogene TRBV3-2) and TRBJ1-1; D call uncertain. The length of the CDR3 is 14 residues. Trimming cost V 1 base and J 2 bases, with 8 bases left between them. Germline CDR1 and CDR2: LGHDT and YNNKEL (reference sequence). The CDR3 DNA is TGTGCCAGCAGCCAAGCACAGTTAAACACTGAAGCTTTCTTT. Protein product: CASSQAQLNTEAFF.

This clone was detected a few times. The chain uses TRBV25-1 and TRBJ2-1; unclear D gene. With 9 bases removed from V and 0 bases from J, the gap between germline ends came to 24 bases. The CDR3 spans 18 residues. The germline V gene has CDR1 MGHDK and CDR2 SYGVNS. The CDR3 region has the DNA TGTGCCAGTTCAAACCGGTACACGACCAAAAACTCCTACAATGAGCAGTTCTTC. Translated: CASSNRYTTKNSYNEQFF.

This clone was detected only a few times. The chain links TRBV6-5 to TRBJ1-4, with no clear D. V was pared by 0 bases and J by 7 bases, with 12 bases between. The CDR3 has 15 residues. In germline, CDR1 is MNHEY, CDR2 SVGAGI. The CDR3 loop is CASSYSWEFGEKLFF. The CDR3 DNA reads as TGTGCCAGCAGTTACTCTTGGGAATTTGGTGAAAAACTGTTTTTT.

This rearrangement joins TRBV29-1 to TRBJ1-2, with D maybe TRBD1 (5 bases). The V end was cut by 2 bases, the J end by 4 bases, with 14 bases between. Germline V gene sequence: CDR1 SQVTM, CDR2 ANQGSEA. The CDR3 runs 14 residues. CDR3 in amino acids: CSVEYGRAGYGYTF. The CDR3 bases are TGCAGCGTTGAATACGGCAGGGCAGGCTATGGCTACACCTTC.

The chain employs TRBV5-1 and TRBJ2-6; 8 bases fit TRBD1. The CDR3 has 19 residues. Trimming removed 4 bases from V and 0 bases from J; junction bases left unmatched: 12. Germline V gene lookup returns CDR1 SGHRS and CDR2 YFSETQ. The CDR3 reads CASSHSFRQGHSGANVLTF. CDR3 nucleotides: TGCGCCAGCAGCCACTCCTTTAGACAGGGGCACTCTGGGGCCAACGTCCTGACTTTC.

The V and J genes are TRBV7-8 and TRBJ2-7, with D possibly TRBD1 on 5 matching bases. This CDR3 spans 18 amino acids. The germline V gene has CDR1 SGHVS and CDR2 FQNEAQ. Between the trimmed V and J ends, which lost 0 bases and 2 bases, there was a span of 20 bases. The CDR3 region is CASSLAGRGRELTYEQYF. In DNA, the CDR3 is TGTGCCAGCAGCTTAGCGGGGCGAGGTAGGGAATTAACCTACGAGCAGTACTTC.

This chain uses TRBV6-5 with TRBJ2-7; D might be TRBD1 (6 bases). The CDR3 is 14 residues long. V was cut by 6 bases and J by 3 bases, with 15 bases left in between. CDR1 and CDR2 (germline): MNHEY, SVGAGI. The CDR3 spells CASRKGAGVYEQYF. CDR3 nucleotides: TGTGCCAGCAGAAAAGGGGCAGGGGTCTACGAGCAGTACTTC.